This entry is about one T cell receptor (beta chain). Its antigen has not been determined. The sample holds no much larger clone one base away, and base qualities are not on file. The data were taken from a study of tumor and adjacent non-tumor tissue in lung cancer (dated by TCRdb to the late 2010s). Some background on the complete study: By cancer type, the cohort comprised some 13 adenocarcinoma patients, 2 squamous cell carcinoma patients and 1 small cell lung cancer patient. Sequencing generated a total of some 130 million productive TCRbeta reads, averaging roughly 4.2 million reads per sample. The 15 or so patients were aged roughly 31 to 85 years, included around ten men and 5 women, and had TNM stage I to III disease. The study compared bulk TCRbeta repertoires between lung tumor tissue and matched distant non-tumor lung tissue from over twelve lung cancer patients. Approximately 31 paired specimens, one tumor and one normal lung sample per patient, were profiled by TCRbeta CDR3 sequencing.

Library construction relied on multiplex PCR. Sequencing was performed on an Illumina HiSeq 2500. TCRbeta libraries were constructed through three rounds of nested PCR with primers (Table S4) according to protocols adapted from ARM-PCR. Before sequencing, PCR products of 200-500 bp were cut from the gel and purified using the QIAquick gel extraction kit. Turning to the authors' computational methods: Trimmomatic was used to clean the reads, FLASH merged the cleaned reads into complete CDR3 sequences, and MiTCR assigned the sequences to V(D)J germline segments. VDJtools was used to compute clonal diversity as the inverse Simpson's index. In-frame sequences without a premature stop codon were defined as productive reads. Using fastp at Q25 and MiXCR, TCRdb reprocessed the public reads and kept productive beta chains. A single entry per CDR3 protein holds the most common genes and DNA from its merged rows. It is TCRdb's table, rather than the study itself, that gives the V and J calls and clone size. Across this sample there are 45,000 to 65,000 distinct CDR3 sequences, with around two thirds seen only once. The ten largest clones capture more than 20% of the sample.

Bulk unsorted tissue served as the source for RNA extraction, and RNA quality was assessed using a NanoDrop ND-1000 and an Agilent 2100. Normal lung samples were distant non-tumor tissue taken more than 3 cm from the tumor edge. Donors were newly diagnosed lung cancer patients admitted for thoracic surgery in China between August and November 2014, without prior chemotherapy. The study excluded patients who had received radiotherapy or chemotherapy before or who had another cancer at the same time. Surgical tissue pieces of about 1-2.1 cm3 were preserved in RNAlater solution and stored at -80 °C until use. V lost 7 bases and J lost 5 bases; the stretch between them is 25 bases long. The CDR3 has 17 amino acids, counting the end cysteine and phenylalanine. The only DNA kept is the CDR3, 51 bases in frame from the first base. What the work shows at the level of the full study, not this receptor alone: With only roughly 14 patients in the cohort, the authors noted that larger samples and more detailed clinical data are needed. In normal lung, the top 100 clones accounted for a significantly larger cumulative share of the repertoire than in tumor tissue. The methods do not name the sequencing platform or mention unique molecular identifiers. Peripheral blood was not sequenced, so blood TCRbeta repertoires in these lung cancer patients were not examined. Tumor tissue showed significantly higher TCR diversity (inverse Simpson) than normal lung tissue, at around 450 vs 150 (P = 0.0075, Mann-Whitney U test). Significantly higher TCR diversity was found in younger patients, and higher tumor TCR diversity was associated with shorter overall and disease-free survival.

The sample was distant non-tumor lung tissue. This clonotype originated in a woman aged 55-69 years with non-small cell lung cancer. The rearranged chain carries TRBV12-3 or TRBV12-4 and TRBJ2-3; the best D guess is TRBD2, with 5 bases matching. This receptor has the CDR3 CASIPGSARENLDTQYF. The nucleotide sequence reads TGTGCCAGCATCCCTGGGTCTGCGAGGGAAAATTTAGATACGCAGTATTTT.